Each of the 17 T cell receptor beta chains below was sequenced from the same sample in a study of regulatory T cells in long-lasting Graves disease. Through Arm-PCR of CDR3 regions and iRepertoire HTBI primers, TCR beta libraries were built. One entry per CDR3 protein results from TCRdb running MiXCR on the multiplex PCR reads. The sample lists a few hundred thousand distinct CDR3 sequences, approximately 12% occurring once. Time point given: newly diagnosed GD, antithyroid drugs for less than 3 months. Following extraction of RNA from PBMCs, that RNA was used to make the TCR library. These same records also appear under a second study, on T cells in Graves' hyperthyroidism and ophthalmopathy.

Sequencing used peripheral blood mononuclear cells (PBMCs), obtained at new diagnosis, from a patient treated with antithyroid drugs. These receptor sequences come from a woman between 18 and 29 years old with Graves disease.

This clonotype was recorded at least ten times. This rearrangement joins TRBV14 to TRBJ2-1; D gene ambiguous. Germline V gene data show CDR1 as SGHDN and CDR2 as FVKESK. The V gene lost 1 base and the J gene lost 3 bases, with 10 bases spanning the gap. The CDR3 runs 15 residues. As DNA, the CDR3 is TGTGCCAGCAGCCAAGTTCTCGGTCGCTACAATGAGCAGTTCTTC. Encoded protein: CASSQVLGRYNEQFF.

This clonotype was counted many times. The chain uses TRBV27 and TRBJ1-4; a weak D match, TRBD1 (6 bases). The CDR3 consists of 15 residues. Germline values: CDR1 MNHEY, CDR2 SMNVEV (reference sequence). V lost 2 bases and J lost 7, with 14 bases in between. DNA of the CDR3: TGTGCCAGCAGTTTAAGCGGGGGCAGGTTTGAAAAACTGTTTTTT. The encoded protein is CASSLSGGRFEKLFF.

The J gene is TRBJ1-2, the V gene TRBV14, with no clear D. The germline V and J ends were trimmed by 4 bases and 3 bases, with 15 bases remaining between them. This CDR3 is built from 15 residues. The germline V gene has CDR1 SGHDN and CDR2 FVKESK. The DNA of the CDR3 is TGTGCCAGCAGCCCGTCCCCCTGGCCGGACTATGGCTACACCTTC. Its protein product is CASSPSPWPDYGYTF. Combining the CDR3 with reference TRBV14 and TRBJ1-2 gives the whole variable domain EAGVTQFPSHSVIEKGQTVTLRCDPISGHDNLYWYRRVMGKEIKFLLHFVKESKQDESGMPNNRFLAERTGGTYSTLKVQPAELEDSGVYFCASSPSPWPDYGYTFGSGTRLTVV.

This clonotype was counted many times. This chain links TRBV5-5 with TRBJ1-4; a weak D match, TRBD1 (6 bases). CDR1 is SGHKS and CDR2 is YYEKEE in the germline V gene (reference sequence). With 4 bases removed from V and 8 bases from J, the gap between germline ends came to 24 bases. CDR3 length: 17 amino acids. CDR3 residues: CASSRRQGTPGQEKLFF. Here the CDR3 DNA reads TGTGCCAGCAGCCGGAGGCAGGGGACTCCCGGTCAGGAAAAACTGTTTTTT.

This clonotype was recorded many times. The J gene is TRBJ1-5, the V gene TRBV28; D perhaps matches TRBD1 (6 bases). CDR1 MDHEN and CDR2 SYDVKM come from the germline V gene. This CDR3 is built from 14 residues. V gave up 6 bases and J gave up 3 bases, with 12 bases separating them. CDR3 sequence: CASSPGTHNQPQHF. CDR3 in DNA: TGTGCCAGCAGCCCAGGGACACACAATCAGCCCCAGCATTTT.

This clonotype was seen repeatedly, ten times or more. J is TRBJ2-7 and V is TRBV7-9, with 12 bases that match TRBD2. The CDR3 consists of 17 residues. CDR1 SEHNR and CDR2 FQNEAQ come from the germline V gene (reference sequence). The V and J ends lost 4 bases and 1 base, in that order; junction bases with no gene match: 8. CDR3 coding DNA: TGTGCCAGCAGCTCATCTAGCGGGAGGGTTTTGTCCTACGAGCAGTACTTC. Protein: CASSSSSGRVLSYEQYF.

The chain uses TRBV29-1 and TRBJ2-2, with 7 bases aligning to TRBD2. The trim removed 6 bases at V and 2 bases at J, leaving 9 bases unmatched. The CDR3 consists of 15 residues. From germline, CDR1 is SQVTM and CDR2 ANQGSEA. The CDR3 loop is CSVVPRGVNTGELFF. The CDR3 bases are TGCAGCGTAGTCCCTCGGGGGGTCAACACCGGGGAGCTGTTTTTT.

This clonotype was picked up many times. CDR3 coding DNA: TGCGCCAGCAGCCCATTAACAGGGGACGCCCAGCATTTT. It translates to CASSPLTGDAQHF. The J gene is TRBJ1-5, the V gene TRBV4-1; 7 bases match TRBD1. V shed 4 bases, J shed 11 bases, and the junction held 8 bases outside the gene matches. Germline V CDR1 and CDR2: MGHRA, YSYEKL. There are 13 residues in the CDR3.

A word on this clonotype: This could be a read error, since a much larger clone is one nucleotide away. The chain recombines TRBV27 with TRBJ2-1; TRBD1 is a possible D gene (5 bases). Trimming cost V 6 bases and J 6 bases, with 24 bases left between them. Germline loops: CDR1 MNHEY, CDR2 SMNVEV (reference sequence). The CDR3 runs to 17 residues. The CDR3: CASSPAQGMAERNEQFF. In DNA form, the CDR3 reads TGTGCCAGCAGCCCAGCCCAGGGTATGGCAGAACGCAATGAGCAGTTCTTC.

This clonotype was counted a single time. This may come from a read error, since a much larger clone is one base off. The chain recombines TRBV20-1 with TRBJ2-2; 7 bases are a match to TRBD1. The CDR3 is 13 residues long. The V segment lost 6 bases and the J segment 0 bases; nucleotides outside the gene matches: 1. Per germline, CDR1 DFQATT and CDR2 SNEGSKA (reference sequence). CDR3 in amino acids: CSAGQANTGELFF. The CDR3 DNA reads as TGCAGTGCCGGACAGGCGAACACCGGGGAGCTGTTTTTT.

Many counts were recorded for this clonotype. The chain recombines TRBV11-2 with TRBJ2-1; 7 bases align to TRBD2. The CDR3 has 14 residues. Germline-derived CDR1 and CDR2 are SGHAT and FQNNGV. V shed 5 bases and J 6 bases; nucleotides not matched to a gene: 7. This CDR3 is CASSQALASNEQFF. In DNA form, the CDR3 reads TGTGCCAGCAGCCAAGCACTAGCGAGCAATGAGCAGTTCTTC. The full variable domain, completed using reference TRBV11-2 and TRBJ2-1, is EAGVAQSPRYKIIEKRQSVAFWCNPISGHATLYWYQQILGQGPKLLIQFQNNGVVDDSQLPKDRFSAERLKGVDSTLKIQPAKLEDSAVYLCASSQALASNEQFFGPGTRLTVL.

This clonotype was seen many times. The V gene is TRBV12-3 or TRBV12-4, the J gene TRBJ1-5; 8 bases are a match to TRBD1. Trimming at V came to 3 bases and at J to 0 bases, leaving 4 bases not matched to a gene. This CDR3 contains 16 residues. The CDR3 DNA reads as TGTGCCAGCAGTTTCCGGACAGGGTTTAGCAATCAGCCCCAGCATTTT. This gives the protein CASSFRTGFSNQPQHF.

This clonotype was counted many times. A much more abundant neighbour one base away suggests this may be a read error. This sequence joins TRBV7-3 and TRBJ2-1; TRBD2 might be the D (5 bases). Germline V CDR1 and CDR2: SGHTA, FQGTGA. V shed 2 bases and J shed 5 bases, with 10 bases lying between them. The CDR3 has 14 amino acids. CDR3 sequence: CASSLAGGHNEQFF. In nucleotides, the CDR3 is TGTGCCAGCAGCTTAGCCGGCGGGCACAATGAGCAGTTCTTC.

This clonotype was counted many times. J is TRBJ1-1 and V is TRBV12-3 or TRBV12-4; D perhaps matches TRBD1 (5 bases). The CDR3 runs to 15 residues. V was shortened by 5 bases and J by 3 bases, with 16 bases between the two germline ends. Here the CDR3 DNA reads TGTGCCAGCAGTCCCCGGGGACCCTGGGACACTGAAGCTTTCTTT. This translates into CASSPRGPWDTEAFF.

The chain links TRBV20-1 to TRBJ2-5; TRBD1 is a possible D gene (6 bases). Germline V gene lookup returns CDR1 DFQATT and CDR2 SNEGSKA (reference sequence). Trimming cost V 5 bases and J 5 bases, with 12 bases left between them. There are 12 residues in the CDR3. The DNA for the CDR3 is TGCAGTGCTTTCCAGAGGGGGGAGACCCAGTACTTC. It translates to CSAFQRGETQYF.

This clonotype was observed many times. The chain is built from TRBV27 and TRBJ1-5; D uncertain. Trimming took 2 bases from V and 2 from J, leaving 7 bases between them. Germline V lookup: CDR1 MNHEY, CDR2 SMNVEV (reference sequence). This CDR3 has 14 amino acids. The CDR3 sequence: CASSLIGGNQPQHF. The DNA of the CDR3 is TGTGCCAGCAGTTTAATCGGGGGCAATCAGCCCCAGCATTTT.

Comment on this clonotype: A much larger clone sits a single nucleotide away, making a read error possible. This rearrangement joins TRBV14 to TRBJ1-2, with a tentative D call TRBD1 (6 bases). The germline V gene has CDR1 SGHDN and CDR2 FVKESK. The CDR3 loop spans 13 amino acids. The V gene lost 6 bases and the J gene lost 6 bases, with 14 bases spanning the gap. DNA for the CDR3: TGTGCCAGCAGTAAATGGGGGGGCCATGGCTACACCTTC. Translated, it gives CASSKWGGHGYTF.